This TCR beta chain appears in the sequencing data of a study of blood T cell repertoires in COVID-19. Authors' methods: The authors estimated nucleated cell counts from reference gene primer amplification. Here immunoSEQ multiplex PCR was the method, and the copy in TCRdb shows in-frame clones only, minus some. D and trimming were read from the DNA, whereas the V and J calls and clone size are those reported in that table. This sample has a few hundred thousand clones, with 70% to 90% found just once. This CDR3 is 14 amino acids long. Germline V gives CDR1 LNHNV, CDR2 YYDKDF (reference sequence). The germline V and J ends were trimmed by 0 bases and 0 bases, with 5 bases remaining between them. This clone was detected once.

This TCR was recovered from a man aged 50-59 years with active or convalescent COVID-19. The sample consisted of peripheral blood. The chain joins TRBV15 to TRBJ1-2; D not certain. CDR3 sequence reads: CATSRETANYGYTF. CDR3 sequence (DNA): TGTGCCACCAGCAGAGAAACAGCTAACTATGGCTACACCTTC.